This T cell receptor beta chain was profiled in a study of CD8 T cells in ankylosing spondylitis. There are a few counts of this clonotype. The antigen is unknown. Findings and caveats of the study: Seemingly distinctive of ankylosing spondylitis blood was a TCR beta motif formed by eight highly homologous variants.

Quantitative 5'-RACE with molecular barcodes produced the TCR beta libraries. One entry per CDR3 protein, called by TCRdb with MiXCR from the 5' RACE reads. Of roughly 30,000 distinct CDR3 sequences listed, approximately 15% were seen once; the top ten hold 30% to 40%. Trimming shortened V by 2 bases and J by 6 bases, and 13 bases separated the two germline ends. The CDR3 consists of 15 residues. The germline gives CDR1 SGHAT, CDR2 FQNNGV. Sequenced material: blood. The chain uses TRBV11-2 and TRBJ2-2; unclear D gene. The sequence was obtained from a male donor with ankylosing spondylitis or in good health (not recorded which). The CDR3 reads CASSLTRVSAGELFF. The CDR3 DNA reads as TGTGCCAGCAGCTTAACCAGAGTTTCGGCCGGGGAGCTGTTTTTT. The variable domain in full, with the rest retrieved from reference TRBV11-2 and TRBJ2-2, is EAGVAQSPRYKIIEKRQSVAFWCNPISGHATLYWYQQILGQGPKLLIQFQNNGVVDDSQLPKDRFSAERLKGVDSTLKIQPAKLEDSAVYLCASSLTRVSAGELFFGEGSRLTVL.